Listed below are T cell receptor beta chains from one sample, sequenced in a study of blood T cell repertoires in COVID-19. TCRdb's copy holds only in-frame clones and misses some; the assay was immunoSEQ multiplex PCR. This table holds 150,000 to 170,000 clones, around 80% found once. Input material: PBMCs or T cells enriched from blood (not recorded which). The receptors shown here come from a man in his fifties who had recovered from COVID-19. The conserved cysteine and the conserved F or W are not part of the CDR3 here. D genes are given only for firm matches. Clone size is not always given. Where it is, it says once, few, many or a class for expanded clones.

>TRBD2|TRBJ2-3|TRBV5-1|NA
ASSLGLAGATDTQY
>TRBD1|TRBJ1-1|TRBV19|NA
ASSMPRQGWATEAF
>TRBD1|TRBJ2-4|TRBV2|NA
ASSFGQGPPKNIQY
>TRBD1|TRBJ2-7|TRBV7-9|NA
ASSIAGGALYEQY
>TRBD1|TRBJ2-6|TRBV5-6|NA
ASSRGQGPSSGANVLT
>NA|TRBJ2-1|TRBV7-9|NA
ASSLVGGPSYNEQF
>TRBD2|TRBJ2-1|TRBV7-7|few
ASSLGGDYSKEQF
>NA|TRBJ2-1|TRBV6-5|NA
ASSTYGGMSEQF
>TRBD1|TRBJ1-2|TRBV28|NA
ASSRGGTYGYT
>TRBD1|TRBJ1-1|TRBV4-2|NA
ASSQTGGPAF
>TRBD1|TRBJ1-1|TRBV11-1|NA
ASSFDRGRSTEAF
>TRBD1|TRBJ2-5|TRBV6-2/TRBV6-3|NA
ASSYPRTGGETQY
>TRBD2|TRBJ2-1|TRBV9|NA
ASTPTSGGSYNEQF
>NA|TRBJ2-5|TRBV5-5|NA
ASSRSGGAGQETQY
>TRBD1|TRBJ2-2|TRBV6-5|NA
ASSPGQPGELF
>TRBD1|TRBJ1-4|TRBV4-1|NA
ASSRQGITNEKLF
>NA|TRBJ1-2|TRBV4-2|NA
ASSQERAGRHGYT
>TRBD1|TRBJ1-1|TRBV29-1|NA
SVPGGRGANTEAF
>TRBD1|TRBJ1-2|TRBV30|NA
AWSTGDRVSGYT
>TRBD2|TRBJ2-1|TRBV9|few
ASSPGTSGNNEQF
>TRBD1|TRBJ2-5|TRBV11-3|once
ASSLGTGGETQY
>NA|TRBJ1-2|TRBV7-2|NA
ASTQGRGYGYT
>NA|TRBJ1-1|TRBV18|NA
ASSPLAITEAF
>NA|TRBJ2-5|TRBV6-1|NA
ASSASLNSARQTQY
>TRBD2|TRBJ2-3|TRBV27|NA
ASSLSRRGSDTQY
>NA|TRBJ2-1|TRBV23-1|NA
ASSRSPYPYNEQF
>TRBD1|TRBJ2-3|TRBV19|NA
ASGNRGQDTQY
>NA|TRBJ2-1|TRBV7-9|NA
ASSLSSLYNEQF
>TRBD1|TRBJ2-7|TRBV7-6|NA
ASSLGRQGASYEQY
>NA|TRBJ2-1|TRBV9|once
ASGGVDNEQF
>TRBD1|TRBJ2-7|TRBV19|NA
ASTHLIDRVHEQY
>TRBD1|TRBJ1-1|TRBV11-3|NA
ASSVRDSRRTEAF
>TRBD1|TRBJ1-1|TRBV2|NA
ASTSHRGGNTEAF
>NA|TRBJ2-1|TRBV3-1/TRBV3-2|NA
ASSQGAIIRNNEQF
>TRBD1|TRBJ1-2|TRBV29-1|NA
SVEDLRVDRGSEYGYT
>TRBD2|TRBJ2-5|TRBV4-1|NA
ASSQGFWRGVRSETQY
>NA|TRBJ1-3|TRBV5-1|NA
ASSLGGVSGNTIY
>NA|TRBJ1-1|TRBV6-1|NA
ASSERGATEAF
>TRBD2|TRBJ2-5|TRBV27|NA
ASSPSRLAGYKETQY
>NA|TRBJ2-3|TRBV11-3|once
ASSLPSGVTDTQY
>NA|TRBJ1-1|TRBV20-1|NA
SASRPRGNTEAF
>TRBD2|TRBJ2-1|TRBV10-3|NA
AISGTSGINEQF
>NA|TRBJ2-7|TRBV5-6|once
ASSMRGRLSYEQY
>NA|TRBJ2-5|TRBV5-8|NA
ASSLMVEAGTQY
>TRBD1|TRBJ1-1|TRBV28|NA
ASSGWGKGQMNTEAF
>NA|TRBJ1-3|TRBV6-5|NA
ASRADSHSGNTIY
>TRBD1|TRBJ1-1|TRBV15|NA
ATSRDDRGLANTEAF
>NA|TRBJ2-1|TRBV7-2|NA
ASSLVGRLGARNYNEQF
>NA|TRBJ2-5|TRBV15|NA
ATSQQGGETQY
>TRBD1|TRBJ1-2|TRBV18|NA
ASSPPRGQGNGYT
>TRBD1|TRBJ1-2|TRBV2|NA
ASRGQAYGYT
>NA|TRBJ2-3|TRBV9|NA
ASSLLPRGDNTDTQY
>TRBD1|TRBJ2-5|TRBV5-1|NA
ASSPRGGTGGETQY
>NA|TRBJ1-4|TRBV29-1|once
SVGMALTEKLF
>NA|TRBJ2-2|TRBV9|NA
ASTQFGGRNTGELF
>TRBD1|TRBJ2-7|TRBV5-1|NA
ASSLQGEGSEQY
>NA|TRBJ1-2|TRBV19|NA
ASSINRNYGYT
>NA|TRBJ1-3|TRBV9|NA
ASSVGGSWENTIY
>NA|TRBJ1-1|TRBV7-6|NA
ASSLNTMNTEAF